One and the same sample provided the 7 T cell receptor beta chains below, sequenced in a study of cytomegalovirus exposure and HLA in healthy donors. 60 Vbeta and 13 Jbeta primers were used in PCR. Profiling relied on immunoSEQ multiplex PCR, and the TCRdb table lists in-frame clones only, not all of them. The repertoire holds a few hundred thousand clones, with over 60% as singletons. Material: PBMCs. These receptors all come from a man aged 18 to 29 in good health and CMV-seronegative.

This sequence joins TRBV18 and TRBJ2-7; D unresolved. CDR1 and CDR2 from the germline V gene are KGHSH and LQKENI. CDR3 length equals 15 residues. Between the trimmed V and J ends, which lost 2 bases and 2 bases, there was a span of 13 bases. The CDR3 loop reads CASSPGTVPAYEQYF. The DNA for the CDR3 is TGTGCCAGCTCACCAGGTACAGTGCCAGCCTACGAGCAGTACTTC.

J is TRBJ2-3 and V is TRBV19; 7 bases fit TRBD1. From germline, CDR1 is LNHDA and CDR2 SQIVND (reference sequence). The ends lost 1 base at V and 2 bases at J; junction bases unmatched: 3. The CDR3 spans 15 residues. This chain's CDR3 is CASSIGGQATDTQYF. CDR3 sequence (DNA): TGTGCCAGTAGTATAGGTGGACAGGCCACAGATACGCAGTATTTT.

The rearrangement joins TRBV2 to TRBJ2-1; 9 nucleotides match TRBD1. The CDR3 spans 12 residues. Germline-derived CDR1 and CDR2 are SNHLY and FYNNEI. V shed 6 bases, J shed 10 bases, and the junction held 4 bases outside the gene matches. CDR3 residues: CASRWDRVEQFF. CDR3 nucleotides: TGTGCCAGCAGATGGGACAGGGTCGAGCAGTTCTTC.

The V and J genes are TRBV6-1 and TRBJ1-6; D is uncertain. Trimming took 2 bases from V and 8 from J, leaving 10 bases between them. The CDR3 loop spans 14 amino acids. Germline lookup yields CDR1 MNHNS and CDR2 SASEGT. CDR3 DNA sequence: TGTGCCAGCAGTGAATTTCAGAAACATTCACCCCTCCACTTT. This sequence encodes CASSEFQKHSPLHF.

V and J are TRBV28 and TRBJ2-7, with a weak D call TRBD2 (5 bases). The CDR3 covers 16 residues. Germline V gives CDR1 MDHEN, CDR2 SYDVKM. V dropped 8 bases and J dropped 0 bases, with 20 bases sitting between them. This CDR3 reads CASGLSGLSPSYEQYF. The CDR3 DNA follows: TGTGCCAGCGGCCTTTCGGGGTTAAGCCCCTCCTACGAGCAGTACTTC.

The rearrangement joins TRBV27 to TRBJ1-1; 11 nucleotides match TRBD1. The CDR3 extends over 14 amino acids. Germline-derived CDR1 and CDR2 are MNHEY and SMNVEV (reference sequence). V was pared by 3 bases and J by 5 bases, with 2 bases of the junction left unmatched. This chain's CDR3 is CASSLDRGQTEAFF. CDR3 sequence (DNA): TGTGCCAGCAGTTTGGACAGGGGGCAAACTGAAGCTTTCTTT.

The chain uses TRBV7-6 and TRBJ2-1; 9 nucleotides line up with TRBD1. The CDR3 consists of 17 residues. V was pared by 0 bases and J by 5 bases, with 8 bases of the junction left unmatched. The germline gives CDR1 SGHVS, CDR2 FNYEAQ. This CDR3 reads CASSLAQSWTGDNEQFF. Here the CDR3 DNA reads TGTGCCAGCAGCTTAGCGCAATCTTGGACAGGGGACAATGAGCAGTTCTTC.